These 26 T cell receptor beta chains were all obtained from the same sample, sequenced in a study of T-cell reconstitution after alpha-beta-depleted transplantation in children. These TCRs' antigens remain unknown. Preparation of the TCRbeta library was carried out with unique molecular identifiers. TCRdb recomputed calls from the PCR reads with MiXCR, one row per CDR3 protein. The sample yields about 300,000 distinct CDR3 sequences, approximately 7.3% seen once. Overall study findings and caveats: When one year had passed after transplant, most T-cell counts and diversity came from newly produced T cells.

The sequencing used peripheral blood, collected 360 days after TCRalphabeta/CD19-depleted stem cell transplant. The origin of the receptors is a female patient aged 2-9 years who had a stem cell transplant for Fanconi anemia, so the T cells may come from the graft donor.

This clonotype was detected ten times or more. This chain connects TRBV15 to TRBJ1-2, with TRBD1 matching 8 bases. This CDR3 region has 17 residues. Looked up from germline, CDR1 is LNHNV and CDR2 is YYDKDF (reference sequence). J lost 3 bases, V lost 0 bases, and 9 bases had no gene match. In DNA, the CDR3 is TGTGCCACCAGCAGAGAGCCTCAAAGGACAGGGCACTATGGCTACACCTTC. It specifies CATSREPQRTGHYGYTF.

This clonotype was counted many times. The chain uses TRBV4-3 and TRBJ2-3, with TRBD1 matching 7 bases. This CDR3 is built from 17 residues. Trimming took 3 bases from V and 1 from J; bases not matched to a gene: 10. Per the germline V gene, CDR1 is LGHNA and CDR2 is YSLEER. The DNA of the CDR3 is TGCGCCAGCAGCCAGGAAAATACAGGGGTTGGCACAGATACGCAGTATTTT. Its protein is CASSQENTGVGTDTQYF.

The gene calls are TRBV25-1 and TRBJ1-6; D remains unclear. Trimming shortened V by 2 bases and J by 9 bases, and 8 bases separated the two germline ends. Germline CDR1 and CDR2: MGHDK and SYGVNS. The CDR3 consists of 13 residues. As DNA, the CDR3 is TGTGCCAGCAGTGAAACGAGAGTTTCACCCCTCCACTTT. Protein sequence: CASSETRVSPLHF.

This clonotype was seen ten or more times. V usage is TRBV20-1 and J usage is TRBJ1-5, with D possibly matching TRBD1 (5 bases). The length of the CDR3 is 14 residues. V was cut by 2 bases and J by 3 bases, with 11 bases left in between. CDR1 is DFQATT and CDR2 is SNEGSKA in the germline V gene (reference sequence). CDR3 in amino acids: CSARMGVYNQPQHF. CDR3 nucleotide sequence: TGCAGTGCTAGAATGGGGGTGTACAATCAGCCCCAGCATTTT.

There are a few counts of this clonotype. This chain uses TRBV2 with TRBJ2-5, with D perhaps matching TRBD1 (6 bases). V was shortened by 2 bases and J by 5 bases, with 15 bases between the two germline ends. In germline, CDR1 is SNHLY, CDR2 FYNNEI. This CDR3 comprises 15 residues. The CDR3 sequence: CASSERAQGWETQYF. The CDR3 coding sequence is TGTGCCAGCAGTGAACGTGCACAGGGCTGGGAGACCCAGTACTTC. Filled out from reference TRBV2 and TRBJ2-5, the complete variable domain reads EPEVTQTPSHQVTQMGQEVILRCVPISNHLYFYWYRQILGQKVEFLVSFYNNEISEKSEIFDDQFSVERPDGSNFTLKIRSTKLEDSAMYFCASSERAQGWETQYFGPGTRLLVL.

This clonotype has a count of ten or more. The chain joins TRBV15 to TRBJ2-1; no definite D call. V lost 5 bases and J lost 8, with 22 bases in between. CDR1 LNHNV and CDR2 YYDKDF come from the germline V gene (reference sequence). The CDR3 sequence is 16 residues long. Here the CDR3 reads CATSASVTRFTYEQFF. CDR3 coding DNA: TGTGCCACCAGCGCCTCCGTTACACGGTTTACTTATGAGCAGTTCTTC.

This clonotype was observed many times. The gene calls are TRBV29-1 and TRBJ2-7; maybe TRBD1 (6 bases). V lost 1 base and J lost 4, with 8 bases in between. This CDR3 has 12 amino acids. From germline, CDR1 is SQVTM and CDR2 ANQGSEA. CDR3 in amino acids: CSVEAQGYEQYF. DNA of the CDR3: TGCAGCGTTGAAGCACAGGGATACGAGCAGTACTTC.

This clonotype was observed at least ten times. V is TRBV9 and J is TRBJ2-5; 13 bases are shared with TRBD2. There are 16 residues in the CDR3. Germline CDR1 and CDR2: SGDLS and YYNGEE. The ends lost 0 bases at V and 5 bases at J; junction bases unmatched: 4. The CDR3 is CASSVGTSGGRETQYF. The DNA for the CDR3 is TGTGCCAGCAGCGTAGGGACTAGCGGGGGCCGGGAGACCCAGTACTTC. Complete variable domain (other parts from reference TRBV9 and TRBJ2-5): DSGVTQTPKHLITATGQRVTLRCSPRSGDLSVYWYQQSLDQGLQFLIQYYNGEERAKGNILERFSAQQFPDLHSELNLSSLELGDSALYFCASSVGTSGGRETQYFGPGTRLLVL.

This clonotype came up many times. This chain uses TRBV9 with TRBJ1-2; TRBD1 aligns across 11 bases. The CDR3 loop spans 14 amino acids. J was trimmed by 5 bases and V by 2 bases; bases with no gene match: 2. Germline assignment: CDR1 SGDLS and CDR2 YYNGEE. CDR3 DNA: TGTGCCAGCAGCGTCGGGACAGGGGGGTATGGCTACACCTTC. It is translated as CASSVGTGGYGYTF.

This clonotype has more than one count but fewer than ten. One end of the junction varies from germline; a read error may be responsible. V usage is TRBV4-1 and J usage is TRBJ1-2; a weak D match, TRBD1 (5 bases). There are 15 residues in the CDR3. Germline V gives CDR1 MGHRA, CDR2 YSYEKL. The CDR3 DNA reads as TGCGCCAGCAGTCAAGATCCCGGGACGAAACTCGGCTACACCTTC. This encodes CASSQDPGTKLGYTF.

There are many counts of this clonotype. The chain is built from TRBV7-9 and TRBJ2-1; TRBD2 matches 7 bases. V dropped 5 bases and J dropped 0; count of bases not matched to a gene: 4. The CDR3 extends over 15 amino acids. Germline-derived CDR1 and CDR2 are SEHNR and FQNEAQ (reference sequence). The CDR3 DNA reads TGTGCCAGCAGCACGCGGGGGAGCTCCTACAATGAGCAGTTCTTC. Translating gives CASSTRGSSYNEQFF.

This clonotype was found many times. CDR3 nucleotides: TGCAGTGCTAGCGAGAGCTACGAGCAGTACGTC. It translates to CSASESYEQYV. This chain uses TRBV20-1 with TRBJ2-7; no clear D. V gave up 3 bases and J gave up 3 bases, with 6 bases separating them. From germline, CDR1 is DFQATT and CDR2 SNEGSKA (reference sequence). The CDR3 has 11 residues.

The genes are TRBV3-1 and TRBJ2-7; 7 bases agree with TRBD2. This CDR3 is 15 amino acids long. J was trimmed by 1 base and V by 1 base; bases with no gene match: 4. Germline-derived CDR1 and CDR2 are LGHDT and YNNKEL (reference sequence). CDR3 bases: TGTGCCAGCAGCCAAGCTAGCGGTAATTCCTACGAGCAGTACTTC. Translating gives CASSQASGNSYEQYF.

As concerns this clonotype: Just one base apart from a much larger clone, this may be a read error. This chain uses TRBV18 with TRBJ2-1; no definite D call. This CDR3 is built from 14 residues. The germline gives CDR1 KGHSH, CDR2 LQKENI. CDR3 region: CANSPINSYNEQFF. The CDR3 region has the DNA TGTGCCAACTCACCGATTAACTCCTACAATGAGCAGTTCTTC.

This clonotype came up a few times. The chain employs TRBV11-2 and TRBJ2-3; 14 bases map to TRBD2. Germline CDR1 and CDR2: SGHAT and FQNNGV. Trimming at V came to 1 base and at J to 9 bases, leaving 6 bases not matched to a gene. The length of the CDR3 is 16 residues. CDR3 DNA sequence: TGTGCCAGCAGCTTAGCGACTAGCGGGAGGGCTTACACGCAGTATTTT. Protein product: CASSLATSGRAYTQYF.

This clonotype showed up many times. The CDR3 region is CSADYPGTDTGELFF. The CDR3 DNA reads TGCAGTGCCGACTATCCAGGGACTGACACCGGGGAGCTGTTTTTT. The chain employs TRBV20-1 and TRBJ2-2; possible D gene TRBD2, 6 bases. The CDR3 runs to 15 residues. Trimming took 6 bases from V and 3 from J, leaving 17 bases between them. Germline CDR1 and CDR2: DFQATT and SNEGSKA (reference sequence).

This clonotype was counted many times. J is TRBJ2-1 and V is TRBV4-3; D is perhaps TRBD1 (5 bases). CDR1 LGHNA and CDR2 YSLEER come from the germline V gene. With 0 bases removed from V and 7 bases from J, the gap between germline ends came to 13 bases. The CDR3 runs to 15 residues. The CDR3 DNA is TGCGCCAGCAGCCAAGATCTCGGCAGGGATAATGAGCAGTTCTTC. This codes for CASSQDLGRDNEQFF.

This clonotype was seen a few times. The chain employs TRBV20-1 and TRBJ2-1, with TRBD1 as a possible D gene (9 bases). Germline CDR1 DFQATT, CDR2 SNEGSKA (reference sequence). The CDR3 runs to 20 residues. The V end lost 2 bases, the J end lost 3 bases, and 29 bases lay between the germline ends. CDR3 protein: CSARSLSGTGLSFYYNEQFF. As DNA, the CDR3 is TGCAGTGCTAGATCCCTTAGCGGGACAGGGCTCTCATTTTACTACAATGAGCAGTTCTTC.

This clonotype showed up just a few times. The chain carries TRBV20-1 and TRBJ1-1; D unresolved. Trimming took off 6 bases at V and 1 base at J, with 9 bases between the two ends. This CDR3 has 12 residues. Per germline, CDR1 DFQATT and CDR2 SNEGSKA (reference sequence). The CDR3 bases are TGCAGTGCCCCGAAAGGGAACACTGAAGCTTTCTTT. Translated: CSAPKGNTEAFF.

This clonotype was counted many times. The chain carries TRBV7-9 and TRBJ1-3; unclear D gene. The V end lost 0 bases, the J end lost 4 bases, and 13 bases lay between the germline ends. The CDR3 has 16 amino acids. The germline V gene encodes CDR1 SEHNR and CDR2 FQNEAQ (reference sequence). Here the CDR3 DNA reads TGTGCCAGCAGCTTAGCTACCCCGCTGATGGGAAACACCATATATTTT. Residues: CASSLATPLMGNTIYF.

This clonotype has at least ten counts. The chain links TRBV4-3 to TRBJ1-2; a weak D match, TRBD1 (6 bases). Germline-derived CDR1 and CDR2 are LGHNA and YSLEER. This CDR3 spans 14 amino acids. Trimming left V 4 bases short and J 4 bases short, with 13 bases between. The CDR3 reads CASSPEQGFYGYTF. CDR3 nucleotide sequence: TGCGCCAGCAGCCCCGAACAGGGTTTCTATGGCTACACCTTC.

This clonotype has at least ten counts. The chain has TRBV15 and TRBJ1-1, with no clear D. CDR3 length: 13 residues. CDR1 and CDR2 from the germline V gene are LNHNV and YYDKDF (reference sequence). V lost 9 bases and J lost 2, with 13 bases in between. DNA for the CDR3: TGTGCCACTAGAGAATTTAGTAACACTGAAGCTTTCTTT. It is translated as CATREFSNTEAFF.

This clonotype was found many times. This chain uses TRBV20-1 with TRBJ2-3, with TRBD2 matching 10 bases. After removal of 0 bases from V and 3 bases from J, the junction contained 3 bases not matched to a gene. CDR1 is DFQATT, CDR2 SNEGSKA, per germline (reference sequence). There are 15 residues in the CDR3. CDR3 DNA sequence: TGCAGTGCTAGAGATCCTAGCGGGGGTACAGATACGCAGTATTTT. It encodes CSARDPSGGTDTQYF.

This clonotype was detected many times. This sequence joins TRBV27 and TRBJ1-2; 7 bases line up with TRBD1. Trimming cost V 3 bases and J 5 bases; bases outside gene matches: 3. Germline CDR1 MNHEY, CDR2 SMNVEV (reference sequence). This CDR3 is 13 amino acids long. CDR3: CASSFSGGYGYTF. As DNA, the CDR3 is TGTGCCAGCAGTTTTTCAGGGGGTTATGGCTACACCTTC.

This clonotype has a handful of counts. V is TRBV11-2 and J is TRBJ1-1, with 9 nucleotides matching TRBD1. This CDR3 comprises 13 residues. Germline values: CDR1 SGHAT, CDR2 FQNNGV. Trimming removed 8 bases from V and 0 bases from J; junction bases left unmatched: 1. Written as DNA, the CDR3 is TGTGCCAGCGGGACAGGGATGAACACTGAAGCTTTCTTT. It codes for CASGTGMNTEAFF.

The chain employs TRBV4-2 and TRBJ1-4, with D perhaps matching TRBD1 (5 bases). CDR1 LGHNA and CDR2 YNFKEQ come from the germline V gene. Trimming cost V 1 base and J 9 bases, with 12 bases left between them. The length of the CDR3 is 14 residues. In nucleotides, the CDR3 is TGTGCCAGCAGCCAAGGGGGGGATTCGAAAAAACTGTTTTTT. This encodes CASSQGGDSKKLFF.